The 3 T cell receptor beta chains presented below share a single source sample, sequenced in a study of human T cells and chemical hapten exposure. TCRdb fed the RACE reads into MiXCR, producing one record per CDR3 protein. The table has more than 95,000 distinct CDR3 sequences, 12% seen once. Indicated time point: patch test 1, 2 weeks after DPC sensitization. Stated treatment: therapeutic diphenylcyclopropenone sensitization with weekly scalp DPC. The source was whole blood, collected in connection with sensitization to the hapten diphenylcyclopropenone (DPC). These receptors all stem from a woman in her forties or fifties with alopecia areata. Some clones in this sample may be carry-over from other donors' samples.

Comment on this clonotype: A much larger clone is a single base away; this may be a read error. The CDR3 end shows no conserved phenylalanine or tryptophan, and so a read error is likely. CDR3 loop: CSARRTGGQLGGYTL. The CDR3 DNA reads TGCAGTGCTAGACGTACAGGGGGCCAACTCGGAGGCTACACCCTC. This sequence joins TRBV20-1 and TRBJ1-2, with 9 bases lining up with TRBD1. With V trimmed by 2 bases and J by 8 bases, 12 bases remained unmatched. The CDR3 runs to 15 residues. Germline V CDR1 and CDR2: DFQATT, SNEGSKA (reference sequence).

The V call is TRBV28, the J call TRBJ2-7, with 9 nucleotides matching TRBD1. The CDR3 contains 14 residues. CDR1 is MDHEN and CDR2 is SYDVKM in the germline V gene. Germline trimming cut 3 bases from V and 5 bases from J; bases unmatched to any gene: 5. The CDR3 sequence is CASSFRDRVHEQYF. The CDR3 DNA reads TGTGCCAGCAGTTTCCGGGACAGGGTTCACGAGCAGTACTTC.

This clonotype was recorded a few times. CDR3 in amino acids: CASSYLRDIKGTEAFF. The CDR3 DNA is TGTGCCAGCAGTTACCTCCGGGACATCAAAGGGACTGAAGCTTTCTTT. The chain combines TRBV6-5 with TRBJ1-1; weak D call: TRBD1 (6 bases). Germline CDR1 is MNHEY and CDR2 is SVGAGI. This CDR3 has 16 residues. The V end was cut by 2 bases, the J end by 5 bases, with 18 bases between.